This record covers a single TCR beta chain. The data were obtained in a study of blood T cell repertoires in COVID-19. In the study overall: Some COVID-19 samples were acute and others convalescent; all came from the United States, Italy and Spain.

The CDR3 spans 11 residues. The V gene lost 8 bases and the J gene lost 2 bases, with 6 bases spanning the gap. Germline V gene sequence: CDR1 LGHNT, CDR2 FRNRAP. Under the authors' procedure: The assay estimated nucleated cells by amplifying reference gene primers. Using immunoSEQ multiplex PCR, the repertoire was profiled, and TCRdb retains in-frame clones only, with some absent. The V and J calls and clone size were taken over from that table, and D and trimming were inferred from the DNA. The data show around 75,000 clones, more than 75% seen once. The source is a human donor in a cohort sampled during active COVID-19. The chain recombines TRBV12-5 with TRBJ1-2; D not certain. The source material was peripheral blood. The DNA of the CDR3 is TGTGCTAGTAGCTCGAACTATGGCTACACCTTC. Translated, it gives CASSSNYGYTF.